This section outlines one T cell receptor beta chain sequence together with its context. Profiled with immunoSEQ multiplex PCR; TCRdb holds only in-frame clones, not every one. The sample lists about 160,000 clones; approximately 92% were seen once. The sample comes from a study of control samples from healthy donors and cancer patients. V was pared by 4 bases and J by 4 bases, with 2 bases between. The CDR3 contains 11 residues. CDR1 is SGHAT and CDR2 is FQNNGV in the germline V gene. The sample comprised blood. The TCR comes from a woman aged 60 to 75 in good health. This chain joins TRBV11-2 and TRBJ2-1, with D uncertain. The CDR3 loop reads CASSWYNEQFF. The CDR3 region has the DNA TGTGCCAGCAGCTGGTACAATGAGCAGTTCTTC.